This TCR beta chain was identified in a study of vaccination and CD4 T cells after COVID-19. General observations from the study: In convalescent patients, 304 of 307 vaccine-specific clones were spike mono-reactive.

An Oncomine TCR Beta short-read assay was used to sequence the DNA from cultured CD4+ T cells. MiXCR, run by TCRdb on the PCR reads, gives a single entry per CDR3 protein. This sample has about 7,600 distinct CDR3 sequences, with 50% found just once. A note on this clonotype: Its antigen is not identified.

Treatment of the sample: roughly 11-day PBMC culture with coronavirus spike peptide pools or control peptides (ViraFEST assay). The unexposed donor's CD4+ T cells were collected before the COVID-19 pandemic (2011-2018). The V end was cut by 2 bases, the J end by 8 bases, with 15 bases between. The CDR3 contains 14 residues. J is TRBJ1-1 and V is TRBV12-3 or TRBV12-4; no clear D. Sample: CD4+ T cells from blood, cultured in vitro. The sequence was collected from a human donor in good health. CDR3 nucleotides: TGTGCCAGCAGTTTATCGCAAGGTCTAAACGAAGCTTTCTTT. Translated: CASSLSQGLNEAFF.